The rows below give T cell receptor beta chains drawn from one sample of a study of STAT5B mutations in CD4+ large granular lymphocyte leukemia. Libraries were prepared by immunoSEQ multiplex PCR; TCRdb keeps only in-frame clonotypes and omits some of them. The profile shows some 19,000 clones, approximately 70% of them singletons. Sample: CD4+ T cells from blood buffy coats. The origin of the receptors is a human donor in good health. CDR3s include the opening cysteine and the closing phenylalanine or tryptophan. A D gene is named only where the DNA matches it firmly. Only part of the rows carry a size: once, few, many, or a class if the clone is expanded.

NA	TRBV2	TRBD1	TRBJ1-2	TGTGCCAGCGCGCCGGGACAGGGGAGGAACTATGGCTACACCTTC	CASAPGQGRNYGYTF
NA	TRBV7-6	TRBD1	TRBJ1-4	TGTGCCAGCAGCTTAGGGCCAGGGGGTAATGAAAAACTGTTTTTT	CASSLGPGGNEKLFF
NA	TRBV5-1	TRBD1	TRBJ2-7	TGCGCCAGCAGCCAGGGACAGGCTCAGGGCGAGCAGTACTTC	CASSQGQAQGEQYF
NA	TRBV5-1	NA	TRBJ1-1	TGCGCCAGCAGCTCGGGGACACGGAAAAGCGGGAACACTGAAGCTTTCTTT	CASSSGTRKSGNTEAFF
NA	TRBV29-1	TRBD2	TRBJ2-1	TGCAGCGTTGCTGGGACTAGCGGGAACTATGAGCAGTTCTTC	CSVAGTSGNYEQFF
NA	TRBV5-4	NA	TRBJ2-2	TGTGCCAGCAGCTTTAACCCGAACACCGGGGAGCTGTTTTTT	CASSFNPNTGELFF
NA	TRBV28	NA	TRBJ2-7	TGTGCCAGCAGTTATGGAGGCGGGGCCAAACCCTACGAGCAGTACTTC	CASSYGGGAKPYEQYF
NA	TRBV12-5	NA	TRBJ2-4	TGTGCTAGTGGTTTGGTTCGAGGGGACATTCAGTACTTC	CASGLVRGDIQYF
NA	TRBV11-3	TRBD1	TRBJ2-7	TGTGCCAGCAGCCGGGGACAGGACTACGAGCAGTACTTC	CASSRGQDYEQYF
NA	TRBV6-5	TRBD1	TRBJ2-7	TGTGCCAGCAGTTACGGACAGGCCTCCTACGAGCAGTACTTC	CASSYGQASYEQYF
once	TRBV5-1	TRBD1	TRBJ2-1	TGCGCCAGCAGCGCAGGGACAGGGAGTAATGAGCAGTTCTTC	CASSAGTGSNEQFF
NA	TRBV5-3	NA	TRBJ2-7	TGTGCCAGAAGCCAGACCCACGGCCAGGTTAATGGCGAGCAGTACTTC	CARSQTHGQVNGEQYF
NA	TRBV7-2	NA	TRBJ2-3	TGTGCCAGCAGCTTTGTGGAACTAGATACGCAGTATTTT	CASSFVELDTQYF
few	TRBV12-1	NA	TRBJ1-5	NA	CASSSWGQGARLRNQPQHF
NA	TRBV9	NA	TRBJ2-7	TGTGCCAGCAGCGTAGAGGGACAAAAAATCAGCGAGCAGTACTTC	CASSVEGQKISEQYF
NA	TRBV19	TRBD1	TRBJ1-6	TGTGCCAGTAGTACGGGACAGTCCTATAATTCACCCCTCCACTTT	CASSTGQSYNSPLHF
NA	TRBV11-3	NA	TRBJ1-1	TGTGCCAGCAGCTTAGGACCCACTGAAGCTTTCTTT	CASSLGPTEAFF
NA	TRBV25-1	NA	TRBJ2-1	TGTGCCAGCAGTGAACAGAGTGCTACCTACAATGAGCAGTTCTTC	CASSEQSATYNEQFF
NA	TRBV11-2	NA	TRBJ2-3	TGTGCCAGCAGCGAAGACGGAAGCACAGATACGCAGTATTTT	CASSEDGSTDTQYF
few	TRBV11-2	TRBD2	TRBJ2-7	TGTGCCAGCTCCTTCGGCACGGCTAGCGGGAGGATGTCCTACGAGCAGTACTTC	CASSFGTASGRMSYEQYF
NA	TRBV5-1	TRBD1	TRBJ2-1	TGCGCCAGCAGCTCTTACCCGGCTCCGACAGGGGCACGGGATTACAATGAGCAGTTCTTC	CASSSYPAPTGARDYNEQFF
NA	TRBV12-5	TRBD1	TRBJ1-4	TGTGCTAGTGGCCAGACAGGGCCCGCTTCAACTAATGAAAAACTGTTTTTT	CASGQTGPASTNEKLFF
few	TRBV11-3	NA	TRBJ2-7	TGTGCCAGCAGCTTAGTACTGGGGGGCGAGCAGTACTTC	CASSLVLGGEQYF
NA	TRBV7-2	NA	TRBJ2-2	TGTGCCAGCAGCTTAGACAGCCCCACCGGGGAGCTGTTTTTT	CASSLDSPTGELFF
NA	TRBV19	NA	TRBJ1-2	TGTGCCAGTAAAGGGATATATGGCTACACCTTC	CASKGIYGYTF
few	TRBV2	NA	TRBJ1-5	TGTGCCAGCAGTGATGACAGGTCTCAGCCCCAGCATTTT	CASSDDRSQPQHF
NA	TRBV13	NA	TRBJ2-3	TGTGCCAGCAGAAAGGTGTCGTCAGATACGCAGTATTTT	CASRKVSSDTQYF
NA	TRBV29-1	NA	TRBJ1-1	TGCACGGCGACCCAAAGTCTCCGTGAAGCTTTCTTT	CTATQSLREAFF
NA	TRBV9	TRBD2	TRBJ2-7	TGTGCCAGCGGGAGGACTAGCGGGGGCTACGAGCAGTACTTC	CASGRTSGGYEQYF
NA	TRBV2	TRBD1	TRBJ1-1	TGTGCCAGCGGGACAGGGTTCGGCACTGAAGCTTTCTTT	CASGTGFGTEAFF
once	TRBV11-3	TRBD1	TRBJ1-2	TGTGCCAGCAGCCCGACAGGGGTTGGGGATGGCTACACCTTC	CASSPTGVGDGYTF
NA	TRBV6-6	TRBD1	TRBJ1-1	TGTGCCAGCAGTTACAGGACAGGGGGCACTGAAGCTTTCTTT	CASSYRTGGTEAFF
few	TRBV2	NA	TRBJ1-1	TGTGCCAGCAGTGGCGGGGGGGACACTGAAGCTTTCTTT	CASSGGGDTEAFF
few	TRBV30	NA	TRBJ1-1	TGTGCCTGGAGTCGTCGTGGGGACACTGAAGCTTTCTTT	CAWSRRGDTEAFF
NA	TRBV7-9	NA	TRBJ2-1	TGTGCCAGCAGCCGATACAGTTACAATGAGCAGTTCTTC	CASSRYSYNEQFF
NA	TRBV28	TRBD2	TRBJ2-2	TGTGCCAGCAGTTTAGCGAGCGGGAGACTACGCGGCGGGGAGCTGTTTTTT	CASSLASGRLRGGELFF
NA	TRBV28	TRBD2	TRBJ2-5	TGTGCCAGCTCCATGGGAGGGGTCAAAGAGACCCAGTACTTC	CASSMGGVKETQYF
NA	TRBV10-3	NA	TRBJ1-2	TGTGCCAAAAGGACCGACGATAACTATGGCTACACCTTC	CAKRTDDNYGYTF
NA	TRBV4-3	NA	TRBJ2-4	TGCGCCAGCAGCCAAGGGGGAGAGTCGTGGGACATTCAGTACTTC	CASSQGGESWDIQYF
NA	TRBV7-9	TRBD2	TRBJ2-3	TGTGCCAGCAGCTTAGTCGGGCTAGCGGGGGGGCCTCTGGCAGATACGCAGTATTTT	CASSLVGLAGGPLADTQYF
NA	TRBV7-2	NA	TRBJ2-5	TGTGCCAGCAGTCGTCGATGGGCGGAGACCCAGTACTTC	CASSRRWAETQYF
NA	TRBV2	TRBD2	TRBJ2-3	TGTGCCGGCACTAGCGGGGGGGATGCAGATACGCAGTATTTT	CAGTSGGDADTQYF
NA	TRBV4-3	TRBD2	TRBJ2-3	TGCGCCAGCAGCCAAAAACTAGCGGGAGGGCAGGGGGGTACGCAGTATTTT	CASSQKLAGGQGGTQYF
few	TRBV5-1	NA	TRBJ2-7	TGCGCCAGCGGCCGGGGGCAGTACTTC	CASGRGQYF
NA	TRBV18	TRBD2	TRBJ2-3	TGTGCCAGCTCACCTGGGACTAGCGGGACCCGGATTTCTAGCACAGATACGCAGTATTTT	CASSPGTSGTRISSTDTQYF
few	TRBV7-9	NA	TRBJ1-1	TGTGCCAGCAGCGAAGCACCCCTGAACACTGAAGCTTTCTTT	CASSEAPLNTEAFF
NA	TRBV5-4	TRBD2	TRBJ2-7	TGTGCCAGCAGCTTGGGGGCTAGCGGGGCACGGGAGCAGTACTTC	CASSLGASGAREQYF